One and the same sample provided the 9 T cell receptor beta chains below, sequenced in a study of spatial heterogeneity in lung cancer. Stated time point: sample taken at primary tumor resection. Sequencing was performed on whole RNA extracted from tumor and nontumor lung tissue, or from frozen PBMC, and the material was left unsorted. From the 5' RACE reads, TCRdb called clonotypes with MiXCR, one entry per CDR3 protein. The profile shows approximately 7,100 distinct CDR3 sequences, approximately 3.9% of them singletons. The source was normal lung tissue next to the tumor, collected at surgery. These receptors originate from a female donor with early-stage non-small cell lung cancer.

This clonotype occurred many times. The CDR3 loop is CASRIAGVPGELFF. DNA of the CDR3: TGTGCCAGCCGAATTGCTGGGGTACCCGGGGAGCTGTTTTTT. This sequence joins TRBV12-3 or TRBV12-4 and TRBJ2-2, with no clear D. This CDR3 has 14 amino acids. V was clipped by 8 bases and J by 6 bases, with 16 bases between them.

By sample fraction, this clonotype is medium-sized. CDR3 amino acids: CAINSGQGGQETQYF. The CDR3 DNA reads as TGTGCCATCAACTCAGGACAGGGGGGACAAGAGACCCAGTACTTC. This chain joins TRBV10-3 and TRBJ2-5, with 10 bases that match TRBD1. After removal of 7 bases from V and 2 bases from J, the junction contained 7 bases not matched to a gene. Germline CDR1 is ENHRY and CDR2 is SYGVKD. The CDR3 is made up of 15 amino acids.

This clonotype was detected ten times or more. The chain carries TRBV20-1 and TRBJ2-3, with TRBD2 matching 11 bases. The CDR3 totals 18 residues. Looked up from germline, CDR1 is DFQATT and CDR2 is SNEGSKA (reference sequence). V lost 2 bases and J lost 1; bases outside the gene matches: 11. This CDR3 reads CSARPIPLAGGRTDTQYF. CDR3 DNA sequence: TGCAGTGCTAGACCAATCCCCCTAGCGGGGGGCCGCACAGATACGCAGTATTTT.

This clonotype was found many times. The chain couples TRBV6-5 to TRBJ2-2; a weak D match, TRBD1 (5 bases). This CDR3 contains 15 residues. V dropped 2 bases and J dropped 1 base, with 8 bases sitting between them. Germline V lookup: CDR1 MNHEY, CDR2 SVGAGI. Here the CDR3 reads CASSYVGRNTGELFF. CDR3 DNA sequence: TGTGCCAGCAGTTACGTGGGGCGGAACACCGGGGAGCTGTTTTTT.

This clonotype was observed many times. V gene TRBV12-3 or TRBV12-4 combines with J gene TRBJ1-5, with D possibly matching TRBD1 (6 bases). V lost 5 bases and J lost 4, with 15 bases in between. The CDR3 extends over 15 amino acids. CDR3 sequence: CASSKAGVWNQPQHF. CDR3 coding DNA: TGTGCCAGCAGTAAAGCAGGGGTTTGGAATCAGCCCCAGCATTTT.

This clonotype was observed at least ten times. The chain joins TRBV3-1 to TRBJ2-1; D is tentatively TRBD1 or TRBD2 (5 bases each). From germline, CDR1 is LGHDT and CDR2 YNNKEL (reference sequence). This CDR3 is built from 14 residues. With 7 bases removed from V and 6 bases from J, the gap between germline ends came to 16 bases. CDR3 sequence: CASTPSGTINEQFF. Here the CDR3 DNA reads TGTGCCAGCACTCCGTCCGGGACGATCAATGAGCAGTTCTTC.

The sample holds many counts of this clonotype. The chain carries TRBV20-1 and TRBJ2-5; D possibly corresponds to TRBD2 (6 bases). Germline V gene data show CDR1 as DFQATT and CDR2 as SNEGSKA (reference sequence). V lost 5 bases, J lost 7 bases, and 29 bases lay in between. The CDR3 is made up of 17 amino acids. CDR3 sequence reads: CSALPSQLGPVGGTQYF. CDR3 coding DNA: TGCAGTGCTCTACCAAGCCAACTGGGACCGGTGGGGGGGACCCAGTACTTC.

This clonotype has ten or more counts. V gene TRBV5-1 combines with J gene TRBJ2-2; 10 bases are a match to TRBD2. V lost 4 bases to trimming and J lost 0 bases; unmatched junction nucleotides: 6. This CDR3 contains 17 residues. Germline CDR1 SGHRS, CDR2 YFSETQ. DNA of the CDR3: TGCGCCAGCAGCCTTGCCAGCGGGGGGGCGAACACCGGGGAGCTGTTTTTT. Encoded protein: CASSLASGGANTGELFF.

This clonotype was counted at least ten times. The chain employs TRBV5-1 and TRBJ1-1; D is perhaps TRBD1 (5 bases). Trimming took off 0 bases at V and 4 bases at J, with 10 bases between the two ends. CDR1 is SGHRS and CDR2 is YFSETQ in the germline V gene. The CDR3 runs to 14 residues. The CDR3 region is CASSLAGGSTEAFF. The DNA of the CDR3 is TGCGCCAGCAGCTTGGCCGGGGGAAGCACTGAAGCTTTCTTT.